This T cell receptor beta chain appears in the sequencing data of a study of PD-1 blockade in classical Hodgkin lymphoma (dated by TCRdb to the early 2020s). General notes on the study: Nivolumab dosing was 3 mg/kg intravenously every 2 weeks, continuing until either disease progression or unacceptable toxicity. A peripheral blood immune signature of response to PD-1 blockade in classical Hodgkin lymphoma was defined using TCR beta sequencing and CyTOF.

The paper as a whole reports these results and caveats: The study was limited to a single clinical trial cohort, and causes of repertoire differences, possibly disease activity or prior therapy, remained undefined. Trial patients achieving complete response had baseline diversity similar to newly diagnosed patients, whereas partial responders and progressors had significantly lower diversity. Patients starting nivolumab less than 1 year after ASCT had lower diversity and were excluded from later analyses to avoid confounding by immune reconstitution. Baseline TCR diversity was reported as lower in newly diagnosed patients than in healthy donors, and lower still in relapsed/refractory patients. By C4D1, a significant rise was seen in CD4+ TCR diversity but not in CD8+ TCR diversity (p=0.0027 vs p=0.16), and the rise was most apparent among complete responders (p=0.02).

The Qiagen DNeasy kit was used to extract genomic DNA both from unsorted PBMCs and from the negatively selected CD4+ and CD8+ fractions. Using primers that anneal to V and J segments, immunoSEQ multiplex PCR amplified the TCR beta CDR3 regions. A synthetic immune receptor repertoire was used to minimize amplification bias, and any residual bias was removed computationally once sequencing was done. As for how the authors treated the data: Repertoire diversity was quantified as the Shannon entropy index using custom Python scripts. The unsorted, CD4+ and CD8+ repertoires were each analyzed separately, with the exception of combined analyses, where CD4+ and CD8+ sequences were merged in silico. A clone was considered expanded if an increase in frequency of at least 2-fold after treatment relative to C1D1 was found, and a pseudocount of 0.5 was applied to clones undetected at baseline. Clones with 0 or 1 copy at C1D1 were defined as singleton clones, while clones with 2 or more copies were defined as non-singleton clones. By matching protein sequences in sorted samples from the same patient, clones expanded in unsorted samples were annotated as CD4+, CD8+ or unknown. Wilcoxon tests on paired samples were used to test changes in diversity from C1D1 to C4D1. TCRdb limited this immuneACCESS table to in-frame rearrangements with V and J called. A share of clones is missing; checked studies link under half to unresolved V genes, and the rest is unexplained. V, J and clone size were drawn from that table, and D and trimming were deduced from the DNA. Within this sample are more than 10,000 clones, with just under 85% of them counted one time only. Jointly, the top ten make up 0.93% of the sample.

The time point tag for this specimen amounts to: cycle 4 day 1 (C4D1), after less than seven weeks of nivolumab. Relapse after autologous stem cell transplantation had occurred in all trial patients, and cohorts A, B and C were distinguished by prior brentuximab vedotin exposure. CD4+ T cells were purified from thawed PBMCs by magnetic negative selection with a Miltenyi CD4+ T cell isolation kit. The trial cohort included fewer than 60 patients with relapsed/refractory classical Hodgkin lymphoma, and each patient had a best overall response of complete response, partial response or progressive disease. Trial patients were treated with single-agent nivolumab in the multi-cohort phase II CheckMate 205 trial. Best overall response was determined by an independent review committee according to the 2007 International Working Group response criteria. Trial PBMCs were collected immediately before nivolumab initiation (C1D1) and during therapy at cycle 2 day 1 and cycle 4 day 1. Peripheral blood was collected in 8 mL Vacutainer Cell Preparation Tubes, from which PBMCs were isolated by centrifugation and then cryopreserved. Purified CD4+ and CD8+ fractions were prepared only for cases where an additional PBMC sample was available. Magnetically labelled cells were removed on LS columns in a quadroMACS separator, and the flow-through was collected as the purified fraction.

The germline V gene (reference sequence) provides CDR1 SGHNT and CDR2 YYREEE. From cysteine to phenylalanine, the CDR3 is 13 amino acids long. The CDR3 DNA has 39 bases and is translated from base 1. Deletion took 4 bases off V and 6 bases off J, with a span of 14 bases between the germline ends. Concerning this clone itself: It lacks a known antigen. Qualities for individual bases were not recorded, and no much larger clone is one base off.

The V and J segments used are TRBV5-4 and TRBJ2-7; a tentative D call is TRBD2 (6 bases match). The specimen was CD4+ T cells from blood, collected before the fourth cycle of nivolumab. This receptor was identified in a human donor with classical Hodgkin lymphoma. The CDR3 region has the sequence CASSAGSESEQYF. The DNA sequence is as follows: TGTGCCAGCAGCGCGGGGAGTGAATCCGAGCAGTACTTC.